Listed here are 2 T cell receptor beta chains from one sample, sequenced in a study of monozygotic twins with cystic fibrosis. This table comes from immunoSEQ multiplex PCR, and its TCRdb copy is limited to in-frame clones, with some not included. This sample carries over 30,000 clones, approximately 70% of them seen once, and the ten largest clones take less than 0.8%. Sequences were obtained from blood. Every receptor here comes from a girl aged 10 to 17 with cystic fibrosis.

V is TRBV7-2 and J is TRBJ2-7; TRBD1 matches at 10 bases. J was trimmed by 11 bases and V by 3 bases; bases with no gene match: 4. The CDR3 is made up of 12 amino acids. In germline, CDR1 is SGHTA, CDR2 FQGNSA. Here the CDR3 DNA reads TGTGCCAGCAGCTTTGGGGGACAGGGGAAGTACTTC. Its translation: CASSFGGQGKYF.

The chain uses TRBV6-1 and TRBJ1-1, with a tentative D call TRBD1 (6 bases). Germline CDR1 reads MNHNS; CDR2 reads SASEGT. With 2 bases removed from V and 7 bases from J, the gap between germline ends came to 17 bases. CDR3 length equals 15 residues. Here the CDR3 reads CASSEPTWTVGEAFF. The CDR3 DNA sequence: TGTGCCAGCAGTGAACCCACCTGGACAGTGGGTGAAGCTTTCTTT.